This TCR beta chain was documented in a study of blood T cells in healthy people across ages. Study results and limitations: A greater number of naive CD4+ cells and higher diversity distinguished long-lived donors from aged donors. For the donors, CMV status was unknown and possibly confounded expanded clonotype changes. While age rose, TCR beta diversity per million T cells dropped in a roughly linear way.

The CDR3 contains 16 residues. Germline lookup yields CDR1 KGHSH and CDR2 LQKENI. A second PCR of roughly 7 to 11 cycles used a sample-barcoded 5' primer and a J-beta primer mix. Each CDR3 protein is one row after TCRdb ran MiXCR on the 5' RACE reads. Of 1.8 million or so distinct CDR3 sequences listed, roughly two fifths are singletons. Notes on this clonotype: No antigen is known for it. A read error may account for a junction end that differs from germline.

Total RNA was extracted at no less than 6 micrograms per sample. The rearrangement links TRBV18 to TRBJ2-5; D gene uncertain. The end of the DNA is better explained by TRBJ2-7, so the J call may be wrong. The sequence was obtained from a human donor in good health. Specimen: blood. The CDR3 region is CVSSPSFSRGIDEQYF. The CDR3, as DNA: TGTGTCAGCTCACCATCTTTTTCGCGAGGAATTGACGAGCAGTACTTC.